This T cell receptor beta chain is drawn from a study of human thymus T cells. Study observations and caveats: A high degree of thymic repertoire overlap among unrelated individuals was reported in related research. V and J genes seemed to be used with bias in thymic and blood repertoires.

Germline V gives CDR1 LGHNA, CDR2 YSLEER. The CDR3 spans 15 residues. V shed 1 base, J shed 3 bases, and the junction held 1 base outside the gene matches. The table came from immunoSEQ multiplex PCR; TCRdb's copy has only in-frame clones and leaves some out. The table includes some 130,000 clones, around 96% detected once. This clone was seen once. Its antigen is unknown. Obtained as resections during corrective heart surgery, the thymus tissue was then studied. Corrective surgery for congenital heart defects was being performed on the healthy Finnish infants who served as donors. The sequence derives from a boy in the first two years of life with a congenital heart defect but otherwise immunologically healthy. This chain uses TRBV4-3 with TRBJ1-2, with 11 nucleotides matching TRBD1. Sample: thymus tissue. The CDR3 spells CASSQGTGGDYGYTF. CDR3 sequence (DNA): TGCGCCAGCAGCCAAGGGACAGGGGGCGACTATGGCTACACCTTC.